The 27 T cell receptor beta chains reported below all come from one sample, sequenced in a study of T-cell memory formation after mild COVID-19. Via MiXCR, TCRdb re-called the 5' RACE reads, giving one row per CDR3 protein. The sample records just over 60,000 distinct CDR3 sequences, approximately 9% being singletons. The sequencing input was PBMCs or a T cell subset sorted from them (not recorded which). The receptors originated from a man aged 18 to 29 who had mild COVID-19 (a few samples of this study predate the infection). Cell type and time point are not known.

The V gene is TRBV4-3, the J gene TRBJ1-6; maybe TRBD1 (6 bases). This CDR3 region has 16 residues. Germline CDR1 reads LGHNA; CDR2 reads YSLEER. The V and J ends lost 0 bases and 10 bases respectively, with 16 bases between them. The CDR3 bases are TGCGCCAGCAGCCAAGATCTACAGGGAGAAGGATCACCCCTCCACTTT. Protein sequence: CASSQDLQGEGSPLHF.

V and J are TRBV7-2 and TRBJ2-7; TRBD2 aligns across 12 bases. The CDR3 sequence is 15 residues long. Germline loops: CDR1 SGHTA, CDR2 FQGNSA. The V gene end was trimmed by 4 bases and the J gene end by 9 bases; junction bases not matched to a gene: 10. CDR3 DNA: TGTGCCAGCAGCTCCCGACTAGCGGGGGAGGTTGGGCAGTACTTC. Protein: CASSSRLAGEVGQYF.

The J gene is TRBJ1-2, the V gene TRBV12-3 or TRBV12-4, with D possibly being TRBD1 (5 bases). V was trimmed by 6 bases and J by 8 bases, leaving 19 bases between them. There are 14 residues in the CDR3. DNA for the CDR3: TGTGCCAGCAGCCTACAGGAGTATCTATCCGGCTACACCTTC. Protein: CASSLQEYLSGYTF.

This clonotype was detected once. The V gene is TRBV7-9, the J gene TRBJ2-6; the D is unclear. Germline CDR1 is SEHNR and CDR2 is FQNEAQ (reference sequence). Trimming took off 5 bases at V and 6 bases at J, with 8 bases between the two ends. The CDR3 totals 13 residues. The CDR3 sequence: CASSHAEANVLTF. The CDR3 nucleotides are TGTGCCAGCAGCCATGCGGAGGCCAACGTCCTGACTTTC.

This clonotype was counted ten times or more. The chain has TRBV20-1 and TRBJ2-5; possibly TRBD1 or TRBD2 for D (5 bases each). This CDR3 region has 12 residues. CDR1 and CDR2 (germline): DFQATT, SNEGSKA (reference sequence). Here the CDR3 reads CSRGSGLIPQYF. CDR3 DNA sequence: TGCAGCCGGGGCTCGGGCCTGATTCCCCAGTACTTC.

This clonotype was detected ten times or more. CDR3 sequence: CASGTATLSSYNEQFF. Written as DNA, the CDR3 is TGCGCCAGCGGGACAGCAACCCTGAGCTCCTACAATGAGCAGTTCTTC. The chain has TRBV5-1 and TRBJ2-1, with TRBD1 matching 7 bases. V dropped 7 bases and J dropped 0; count of bases not matched to a gene: 10. Germline V gene sequence: CDR1 SGHRS, CDR2 YFSETQ. CDR3 length: 16 amino acids.

This clonotype was counted between two and nine times. The rearrangement uses TRBV12-3 or TRBV12-4 and TRBJ1-1; unclear D gene. This CDR3 has 11 residues. Trimming took off 6 bases at V and 11 bases at J, with 13 bases between the two ends. CDR3 nucleotides: TGTGCCAGCAGATCTACCGGCGGGGCTTTCTTT. This translates into CASRSTGGAFF.

The chain recombines TRBV5-1 with TRBJ1-6; D is perhaps TRBD1 (6 bases). The germline V gene encodes CDR1 SGHRS and CDR2 YFSETQ. The CDR3 consists of 15 residues. Trimming left V 4 bases short and J 7 bases short, with 15 bases between. CDR3 protein: CASSLGQTQNSPLHF. Here the CDR3 DNA reads TGCGCCAGCAGCCTAGGACAGACACAAAATTCACCCCTCCACTTT.

This clonotype was picked up many times. The chain uses TRBV19 and TRBJ2-7, with D perhaps being TRBD1 or TRBD2 (6 bases each). Germline loops: CDR1 LNHDA, CDR2 SQIVND (reference sequence). V was clipped by 3 bases and J by 5 bases, with 17 bases between them. This CDR3 comprises 15 residues. The DNA for the CDR3 is TGTGCCAGTAGTATCGGTTGGGGGGCGAGCCACGAGCAGTACTTC. This codes for CASSIGWGASHEQYF.

This clonotype was found a few times. The chain uses TRBV12-3 or TRBV12-4 and TRBJ2-5, with D unclear. The CDR3 has 13 amino acids. The V end lost 3 bases, the J end lost 2 bases, and 7 bases lay between the germline ends. The CDR3 coding sequence is TGTGCCAGCAGTTTGACGGAACAAGAGACCCAGTACTTC. Translation gives CASSLTEQETQYF.

The table lists this clonotype with many counts. This chain uses TRBV12-3 or TRBV12-4 with TRBJ2-3; TRBD2 agrees at 11 bases. The trim removed 4 bases at V and 6 bases at J, leaving 3 bases unmatched. CDR3 size: 14 residues. CDR3: CASSYGTSGDTQYF. DNA of the CDR3: TGTGCCAGCAGTTACGGGACTAGCGGTGATACGCAGTATTTT.

This clonotype has ten or more counts. The chain recombines TRBV12-3 or TRBV12-4 with TRBJ1-5; TRBD1 matches 11 bases. CDR3 length: 15 amino acids. J gave up 6 bases and V 4 bases, and 5 bases lay outside the gene matches. The CDR3 sequence: CASSYPGQGGQPQHF. CDR3 sequence (DNA): TGTGCCAGCAGTTACCCGGGACAGGGGGGTCAGCCCCAGCATTTT.

Ten or more counts support this clonotype. This chain links TRBV5-1 with TRBJ2-5, with 8 bases fitting TRBD1. The length of the CDR3 is 16 residues. Trimming removed 4 bases from V and 3 bases from J; junction bases left unmatched: 11. The germline CDR1 and CDR2 sequences are SGHRS and YFSETQ. DNA of the CDR3: TGCGCCAGCAGCCGCGGCCTCCAGGGGGCAAAAGAGACCCAGTACTTC. Its translation is CASSRGLQGAKETQYF.

This clonotype was counted ten times or more. This rearrangement joins TRBV25-1 to TRBJ2-7; possible D gene TRBD1, 5 bases. The germline gives CDR1 MGHDK, CDR2 SYGVNS. CDR3 length: 14 residues. V lost 1 base, J lost 2 bases, and 9 bases lay in between. DNA for the CDR3: TGTGCCAGCAGTGAATGGGGCAGGACCTACGAGCAGTACTTC. It encodes CASSEWGRTYEQYF.

This clonotype was recorded many times. The chain links TRBV11-2 to TRBJ2-3; 8 nucleotides align to TRBD1. The CDR3 extends over 14 amino acids. The V segment lost 3 bases and the J segment 5 bases; nucleotides outside the gene matches: 4. Germline loops: CDR1 SGHAT, CDR2 FQNNGV. This chain's CDR3 is CASSFTQGEDTQYF. The CDR3 DNA is TGTGCCAGCAGCTTCACACAGGGGGAAGATACGCAGTATTTT.

The chain recombines TRBV10-3 with TRBJ1-1; a possible D gene is TRBD1 (5 bases). The germline CDR1 and CDR2 sequences are ENHRY and SYGVKD. Trimming stripped 5 bases from V and 3 bases from J, with 16 bases between. The CDR3 length is 15 residues. The CDR3 coding sequence is TGTGCCATCAGTACTGGCGGGGCCGGGGACACTGAAGCTTTCTTT. Protein product: CAISTGGAGDTEAFF.

The chain uses TRBV7-8 and TRBJ2-1; no reliable D call. Germline CDR1 reads SGHVS; CDR2 reads FQNEAQ. This CDR3 comprises 14 residues. Trimming removed 3 bases at V and 2 bases at J, with 8 bases between. The CDR3 spells CASSFQAPYNEQFF. The CDR3, as DNA: TGTGCCAGCAGCTTCCAGGCCCCCTACAATGAGCAGTTCTTC.

This clonotype was counted a few times. The chain joins TRBV2 to TRBJ1-1; D is undetermined. The CDR3 is made up of 13 amino acids. Between the trimmed V and J ends, which lost 2 bases and 0 bases, there was a span of 4 bases. Germline CDR1 SNHLY, CDR2 FYNNEI. The CDR3 bases are TGTGCCAGCAGTGAACAGCTGAACACTGAAGCTTTCTTT. It specifies CASSEQLNTEAFF.

This clonotype turned up a few times. This sequence joins TRBV15 and TRBJ2-5; D call uncertain. The germline V gene encodes CDR1 LNHNV and CDR2 YYDKDF (reference sequence). The length of the CDR3 is 11 residues. V was cut by 8 bases and J by 5 bases, with 9 bases left in between. The CDR3 DNA is TGTGCCACCCAAGTAAAGGAGACCCAGTACTTC. Its translation: CATQVKETQYF.

About this clonotype: This may arise from a read error, as a much more abundant clone is one base away. This chain links TRBV2 with TRBJ2-5; tentative D call: TRBD2 (5 bases). The CDR3 has 13 residues. Germline assignment: CDR1 SNHLY and CDR2 FYNNEI. CDR3 nucleotides: TGTGCCAGCACCCCGGAGGTTGAAGAGACCAAGTACTTC. It specifies CASTPEVEETKYF.

This clonotype was counted many times. This chain uses TRBV4-2 with TRBJ1-5; TRBD1 is a possible D gene (5 bases). The germline V gene encodes CDR1 LGHNA and CDR2 YNFKEQ. This CDR3 is built from 16 residues. V gave up 4 bases and J gave up 6 bases, with 19 bases separating them. For the CDR3, the DNA is TGTGCCAGCAGCCTGGCTTTCCAGGGATCAGGTCAGCCCCAGCATTTT. This translates into CASSLAFQGSGQPQHF.

This clonotype was counted a few times. The J gene is TRBJ1-2, the V gene TRBV5-1, with 7 bases aligning to TRBD1. CDR1 is SGHRS, CDR2 YFSETQ, per germline. V was clipped by 4 bases and J by 4 bases; unmatched bases: 19. There are 18 residues in the CDR3. For the CDR3, the DNA is TGCGCCAGCAGCGGGGAGGCGACAGGGACAGTTCCCCCCTATGGCTACACCTTC. Translation: CASSGEATGTVPPYGYTF.

V and J are TRBV14 and TRBJ1-3; D remains unclear. Trimming took off 1 base at V and 0 bases at J, with 10 bases between the two ends. Germline CDR1 reads SGHDN; CDR2 reads FVKESK. The CDR3 is 16 residues long. In DNA, the CDR3 is TGTGCCAGCAGCCAAGCGGTGGGGTACTCTGGAAACACCATATATTTT. The encoded protein is CASSQAVGYSGNTIYF. Drawing the rest from reference TRBV14 and TRBJ1-3, the complete variable domain is EAGVTQFPSHSVIEKGQTVTLRCDPISGHDNLYWYRRVMGKEIKFLLHFVKESKQDESGMPNNRFLAERTGGTYSTLKVQPAELEDSGVYFCASSQAVGYSGNTIYFGEGSWLTVV.

The gene calls are TRBV10-1 and TRBJ2-2; D unresolved. The CDR3 spans 11 residues. Germline V CDR1 and CDR2: WNHNN, SYGVQD (reference sequence). V lost 6 bases, J lost 6 bases, and 5 bases lay in between. CDR3 region: CASRSAGELFF. CDR3 nucleotide sequence: TGCGCCAGCAGATCTGCCGGGGAGCTGTTTTTT.

This clonotype showed up just a few times. The chain has TRBV2 and TRBJ2-4, with D perhaps assigned TRBD1 or TRBD2 (6 bases each). V lost 6 bases to trimming and J lost 7 bases, with 19 bases between them. Germline V gene sequence: CDR1 SNHLY, CDR2 FYNNEI. The length of the CDR3 is 15 residues. DNA of the CDR3: TGTGCCAGCAGAGGGGATCCGGGGGCACGCAACATTCAGTACTTC. Amino acids: CASRGDPGARNIQYF. Looking up the rest from reference TRBV2 and TRBJ2-4 gives the full variable domain: EPEVTQTPSHQVTQMGQEVILRCVPISNHLYFYWYRQILGQKVEFLVSFYNNEISEKSEIFDDQFSVERPDGSNFTLKIRSTKLEDSAMYFCASRGDPGARNIQYFGAGTRLSVL.

The table lists this clonotype with many counts. The rearrangement joins TRBV7-2 to TRBJ2-7; weak D call: TRBD2 (6 bases). The germline V gene has CDR1 SGHTA and CDR2 FQGNSA. V was trimmed by 9 bases and J by 6 bases, leaving 18 bases between them. The CDR3 covers 13 residues. This CDR3 is CASQIPQGGEQYF. CDR3 bases: TGTGCCAGTCAGATTCCCCAGGGAGGCGAGCAGTACTTC.

The sample holds a few counts of this clonotype. CDR3: CASSVAGPGGELDTIYF. Here the CDR3 DNA reads TGTGCCAGCAGCGTAGCTGGCCCAGGGGGCGAGTTGGACACCATATATTTT. V and J are TRBV9 and TRBJ1-3; 8 nucleotides align to TRBD1. Germline assignment: CDR1 SGDLS and CDR2 YYNGEE. The length of the CDR3 is 17 residues. The V gene end was trimmed by 0 bases and the J gene end by 8 bases; junction bases not matched to a gene: 13.